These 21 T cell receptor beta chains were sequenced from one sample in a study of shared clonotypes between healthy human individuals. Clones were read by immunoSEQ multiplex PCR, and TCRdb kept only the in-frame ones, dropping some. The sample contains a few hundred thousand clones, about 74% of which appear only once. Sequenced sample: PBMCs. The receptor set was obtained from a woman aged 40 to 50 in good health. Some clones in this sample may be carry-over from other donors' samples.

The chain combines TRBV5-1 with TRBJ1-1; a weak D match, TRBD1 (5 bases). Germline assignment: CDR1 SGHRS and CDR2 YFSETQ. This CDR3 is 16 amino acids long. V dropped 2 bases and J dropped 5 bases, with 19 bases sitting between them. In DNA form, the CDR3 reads TGCGCCAGCAGCTTCGAGATAAGGGTGGCAGGGACTGAAGCTTTCTTT. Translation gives CASSFEIRVAGTEAFF.

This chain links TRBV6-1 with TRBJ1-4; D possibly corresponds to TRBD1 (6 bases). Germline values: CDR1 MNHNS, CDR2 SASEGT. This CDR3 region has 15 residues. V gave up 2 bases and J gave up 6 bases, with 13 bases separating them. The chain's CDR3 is CASSESRGQHEKLFF. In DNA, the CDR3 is TGTGCCAGCAGTGAATCGAGAGGACAGCATGAAAAACTGTTTTTT.

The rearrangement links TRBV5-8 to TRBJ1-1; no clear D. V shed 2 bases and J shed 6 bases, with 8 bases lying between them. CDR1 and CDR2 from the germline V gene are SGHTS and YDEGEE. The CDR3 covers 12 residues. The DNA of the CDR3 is TGTGCCAGCAGCTTTTTGTCGTCTGAAGCTTTCTTT. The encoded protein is CASSFLSSEAFF.

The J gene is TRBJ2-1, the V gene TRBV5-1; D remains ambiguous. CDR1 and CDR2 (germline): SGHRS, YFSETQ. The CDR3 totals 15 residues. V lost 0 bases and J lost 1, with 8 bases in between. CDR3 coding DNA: TGCGCCAGCAGCTTGGACCTGGGATCCTACAATGAGCAGTTCTTC. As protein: CASSLDLGSYNEQFF. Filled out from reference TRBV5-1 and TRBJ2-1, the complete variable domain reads KAGVTQTPRYLIKTRGQQVTLSCSPISGHRSVSWYQQTPGQGLQFLFEYFSETQRNKGNFPGRFSGRQFSNSRSEMNVSTLELGDSALYLCASSLDLGSYNEQFFGPGTRLTVL.

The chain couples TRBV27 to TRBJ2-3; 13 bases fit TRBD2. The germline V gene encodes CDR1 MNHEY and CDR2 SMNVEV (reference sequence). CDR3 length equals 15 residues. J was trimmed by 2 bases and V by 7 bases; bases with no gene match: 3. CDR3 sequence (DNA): TGTGCCAGCAAACTAGCGGGAGGGCCCACAGATACGCAGTATTTT. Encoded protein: CASKLAGGPTDTQYF.

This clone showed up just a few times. DNA of the CDR3: TGCAGCGTTCGGGACAGAAATGAGCAGTTCTTC. Amino acids: CSVRDRNEQFF. This chain connects TRBV29-1 to TRBJ2-1; 7 nucleotides agree with TRBD1. CDR1 and CDR2 from the germline V gene are SQVTM and ANQGSEA. V shed 5 bases and J 7 bases; nucleotides not matched to a gene: 2. This CDR3 is 11 amino acids long.

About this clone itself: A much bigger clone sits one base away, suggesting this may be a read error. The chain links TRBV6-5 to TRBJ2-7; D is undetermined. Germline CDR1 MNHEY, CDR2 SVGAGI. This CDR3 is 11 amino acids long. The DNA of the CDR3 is TGTGCCTGCAGGCTACTCTACGAGCAGTACTTC. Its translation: CACRLLYEQYF.

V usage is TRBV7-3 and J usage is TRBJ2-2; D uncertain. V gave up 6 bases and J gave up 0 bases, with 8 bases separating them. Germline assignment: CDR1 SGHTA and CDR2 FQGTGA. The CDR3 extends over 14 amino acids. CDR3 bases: TGTGCCAGCAGAGAGTCCTCGAACACCGGGGAGCTGTTTTTT. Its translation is CASRESSNTGELFF.

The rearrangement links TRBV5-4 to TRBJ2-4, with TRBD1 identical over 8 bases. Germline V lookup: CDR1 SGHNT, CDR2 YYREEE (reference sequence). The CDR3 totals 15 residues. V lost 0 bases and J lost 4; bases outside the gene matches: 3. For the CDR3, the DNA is TGTGCCAGCAGCTTGGGCGGACAGGGTAAAAACATTCAGTACTTC. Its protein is CASSLGGQGKNIQYF.

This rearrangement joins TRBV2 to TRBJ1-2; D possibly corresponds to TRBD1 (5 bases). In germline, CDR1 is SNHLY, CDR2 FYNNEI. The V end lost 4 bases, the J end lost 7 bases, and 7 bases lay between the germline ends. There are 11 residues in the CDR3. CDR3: CASSAGLGYTF. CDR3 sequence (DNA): TGTGCCAGCAGTGCAGGGCTTGGCTACACCTTC.

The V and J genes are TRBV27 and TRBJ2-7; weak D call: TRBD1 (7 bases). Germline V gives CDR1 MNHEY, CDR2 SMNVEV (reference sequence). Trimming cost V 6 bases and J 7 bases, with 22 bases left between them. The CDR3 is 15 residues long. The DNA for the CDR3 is TGTGCCAGCAGCCCCGCCCGGGACAGAGGGGGGGAGCAGTACTTC. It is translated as CASSPARDRGGEQYF.

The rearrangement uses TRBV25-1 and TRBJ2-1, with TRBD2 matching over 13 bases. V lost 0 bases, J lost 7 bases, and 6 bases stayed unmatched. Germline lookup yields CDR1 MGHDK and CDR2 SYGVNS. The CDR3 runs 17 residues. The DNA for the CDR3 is TGTGCCAGCAGTGAATATGGACTAGCGGGAGATGGTAATGAGCAGTTCTTC. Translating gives CASSEYGLAGDGNEQFF. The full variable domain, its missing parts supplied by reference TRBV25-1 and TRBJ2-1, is EADIYQTPRYLVIGTGKKITLECSQTMGHDKMYWYQQDPGMELHLIHYSYGVNSTEKGDLSSESTVSRIRTEHFPLTLESARPSHTSQYLCASSEYGLAGDGNEQFFGPGTRLTVL.

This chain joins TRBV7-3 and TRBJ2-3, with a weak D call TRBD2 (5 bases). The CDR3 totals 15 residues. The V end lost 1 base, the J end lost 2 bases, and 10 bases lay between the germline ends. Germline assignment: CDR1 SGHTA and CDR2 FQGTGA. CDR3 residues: CASSLRAGNTDTQYF. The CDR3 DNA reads TGTGCCAGCAGCTTAAGGGCGGGTAACACAGATACGCAGTATTTT.

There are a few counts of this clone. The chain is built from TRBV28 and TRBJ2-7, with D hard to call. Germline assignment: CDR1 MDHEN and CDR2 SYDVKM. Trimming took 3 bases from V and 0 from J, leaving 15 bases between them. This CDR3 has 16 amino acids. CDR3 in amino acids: CASSFPPRRPSYEQYF. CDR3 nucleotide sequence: TGTGCCAGCAGTTTCCCCCCGAGGCGCCCCTCCTACGAGCAGTACTTC.

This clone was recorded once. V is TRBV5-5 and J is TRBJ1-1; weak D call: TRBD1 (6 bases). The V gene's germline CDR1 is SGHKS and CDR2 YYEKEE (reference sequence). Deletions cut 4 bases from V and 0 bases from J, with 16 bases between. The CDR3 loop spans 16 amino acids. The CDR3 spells CASSPGHRGVNTEAFF. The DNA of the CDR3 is TGTGCCAGCAGCCCGGGACACCGGGGGGTGAACACTGAAGCTTTCTTT.

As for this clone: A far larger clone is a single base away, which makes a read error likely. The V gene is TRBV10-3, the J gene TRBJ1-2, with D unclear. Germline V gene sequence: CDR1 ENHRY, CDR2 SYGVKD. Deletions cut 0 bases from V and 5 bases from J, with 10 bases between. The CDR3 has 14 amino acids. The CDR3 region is CAISESRPAYGYTF. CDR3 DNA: TGTGCCATCAGTGAGTCCAGACCGGCGTATGGCTACACCTTC.

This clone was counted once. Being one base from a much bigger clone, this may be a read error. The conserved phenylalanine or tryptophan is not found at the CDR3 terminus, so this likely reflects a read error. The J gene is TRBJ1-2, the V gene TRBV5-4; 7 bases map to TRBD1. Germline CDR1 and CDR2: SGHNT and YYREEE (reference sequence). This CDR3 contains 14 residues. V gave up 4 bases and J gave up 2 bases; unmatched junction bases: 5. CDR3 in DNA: TGTGCCAGCAGCCCACAGGGGATAAACTATGGCTACACCCTC. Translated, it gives CASSPQGINYGYTL.

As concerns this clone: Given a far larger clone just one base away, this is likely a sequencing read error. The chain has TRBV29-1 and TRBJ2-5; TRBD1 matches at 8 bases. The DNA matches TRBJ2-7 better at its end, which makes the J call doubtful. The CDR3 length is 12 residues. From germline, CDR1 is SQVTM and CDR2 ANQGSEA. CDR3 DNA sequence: TGCAGCGGGGGGACAGGCGAACACGAGCAGTACTTC. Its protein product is CSGGTGEHEQYF.

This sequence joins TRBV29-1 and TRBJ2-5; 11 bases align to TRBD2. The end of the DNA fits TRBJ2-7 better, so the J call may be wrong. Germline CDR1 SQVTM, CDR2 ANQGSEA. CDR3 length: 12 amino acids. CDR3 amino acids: CSVTSGSPEQYF. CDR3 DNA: TGCAGCGTAACTAGCGGGAGTCCCGAGCAGTACTTC.

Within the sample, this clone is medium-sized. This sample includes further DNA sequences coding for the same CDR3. CDR3 nucleotides: TGTGCCAGCAGTGCCAGGATGGGTGGCTACACCTTC. This gives the protein CASSARMGGYTF. V is TRBV6-1 and J is TRBJ1-2, with D unclear. CDR1 is MNHNS and CDR2 is SASEGT in the germline V gene. V lost 4 bases and J lost 7, with 10 bases in between. The CDR3 is made up of 12 amino acids.

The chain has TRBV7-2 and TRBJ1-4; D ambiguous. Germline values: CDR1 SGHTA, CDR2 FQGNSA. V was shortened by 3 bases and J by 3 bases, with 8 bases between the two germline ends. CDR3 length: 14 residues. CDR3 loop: CASSFYRSNEKLFF. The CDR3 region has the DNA TGTGCCAGCAGCTTCTACAGATCTAATGAAAAACTGTTTTTT.